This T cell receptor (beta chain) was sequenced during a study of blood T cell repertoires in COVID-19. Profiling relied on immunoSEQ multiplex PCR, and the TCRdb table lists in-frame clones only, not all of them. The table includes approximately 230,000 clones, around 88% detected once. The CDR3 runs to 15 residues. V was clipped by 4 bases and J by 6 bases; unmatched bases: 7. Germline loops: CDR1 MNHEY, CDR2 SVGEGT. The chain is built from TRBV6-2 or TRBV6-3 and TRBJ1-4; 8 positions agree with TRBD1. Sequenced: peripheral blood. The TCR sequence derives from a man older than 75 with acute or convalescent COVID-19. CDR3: CASSSGQVRDEKLFF. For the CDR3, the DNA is TGTGCCAGCAGTTCGGGACAGGTTCGGGATGAAAAACTGTTTTTT.